The T cell receptor (beta chain) described here comes from a study of T cell repertoires in cytomegalovirus infection. Whole-study context: Both CMV infection and a matching HLA type were indicated by public TCR beta signatures.

Regarding the study as a whole: The ex vivo response was dominated by HLA-C-restricted CMV-specific TCR beta clonotypes. Cumulated frequencies of public TCR beta families served to identify carriers of CMV plus the relevant HLA.

Details on this clonotype: Its specificity is unknown.

TCRdb independently ran MiXCR on the reads; one entry per CDR3 protein. The data contain 750,000 to 900,000 distinct CDR3 sequences, around 29% of them seen just once; the ten biggest clones take up around 13%. This TCR came from a human donor in good health (CMV status not recorded). Some clones in this sample may be carry-over from other donors' samples. Sequenced material: cultured CD8+ T cells from PBMCs, taken from culture after CMV antigen stimulation.

The CDR3 DNA is TGTGCCAGCAGCCAAGAGGCGGCGAATTCACCCCTCCACTTT. This encodes CASSQEAANSPLHF. This sequence joins TRBV4-2 and TRBJ1-6; D is unclear. V lost 0 bases and J 7 bases, leaving 7 bases between the germline ends. The CDR3 length is 14 residues. Germline assignment: CDR1 LGHNA and CDR2 YNFKEQ.